This T cell receptor (beta chain) is from a study of shared clonotypes between healthy human individuals. The assay was immunoSEQ multiplex PCR, and TCRdb's table has in-frame clones only and misses some. The sample carries roughly 1,500,000 clones, 98% to 99% recorded once. Germline-derived CDR1 and CDR2 are SGHRS and YFSETQ. The CDR3 length is 16 residues. V lost 1 base to trimming and J lost 1 base, with 14 bases between them. The genes are TRBV5-1 and TRBJ1-1, with D perhaps TRBD1 (5 bases). The sequencing sample was made of naive CD4+ T cells sorted from blood. Subset denoted: CD45RA+ positively selected. This receptor was identified in a man aged 25 to 45 in good health. The CDR3 loop reads CASSLSSGRQNTEAFF. As DNA, the CDR3 is TGCGCCAGCAGCTTGAGTTCGGGACGGCAGAACACTGAAGCTTTCTTT.